This T cell receptor (beta chain) was documented in a study of blood T cell repertoires in COVID-19. Across the whole study: T cells, B-cell-depleted T cells, or PBMCs provided the cDNA or gDNA that served as material.

This CDR3 is 15 amino acids long. Germline V gene lookup returns CDR1 MRHNA and CDR2 SNTAGT. Trimming removed 4 bases from V and 7 bases from J; junction bases left unmatched: 10. Measured with immunoSEQ multiplex PCR; TCRdb has only the in-frame clones, and not every one. The table lists under 250,000 clones, around 87% of them singletons. This chain links TRBV6-4 with TRBJ2-1, with 7 bases identical to TRBD1. The sample comprised peripheral blood. The TCR comes from a woman in her seventies with active or convalescent COVID-19. CDR3 sequence (DNA): TGTGCCAGCAGTGTGGGTGACAGGGATACAAATGAGCAGTTCTTC. This sequence encodes CASSVGDRDTNEQFF.